This is a list of T cell receptor beta chains from one sample in a study of blood T cells in healthy people across ages. TCRdb passed the 5' RACE reads through MiXCR, listing each CDR3 protein once. Of about 1.6 million distinct CDR3 sequences listed, almost 35% are singletons. Sequencing was performed on blood. All receptors come from a woman aged 30 to 39 in good health. Both conserved end residues are part of each CDR3. A D gene is named only where the DNA matches it firmly. Rows may omit the clone size; those that give it use once, few, many or a size class.

J gene: TRBJ2-1; clone size: few; D gene: -; V gene: TRBV3-1; CDR3 protein: CASSQFVNEQFF; CDR3 DNA: TGTGCCAGCAGCCAATTTGTCAATGAGCAGTTCTTC
J gene: TRBJ2-1; clone size: -; D gene: -; V gene: TRBV6-4; CDR3 protein: CASSDSGGQPISEQFF; CDR3 DNA: TGTGCCAGCAGTGACTCCGGTGGACAACCCATCAGTGAGCAGTTCTTC
J gene: TRBJ2-3; clone size: few; D gene: -; V gene: TRBV7-2; CDR3 protein: CASSSRGGAADTQYF; CDR3 DNA: TGTGCCAGCAGCTCCCGTGGCGGCGCGGCAGATACGCAGTATTTT
J gene: TRBJ2-1; clone size: -; D gene: -; V gene: TRBV7-2; CDR3 protein: CASRHTMGNEQFF; CDR3 DNA: TGTGCCAGCAGACATACTATGGGAAATGAGCAGTTCTTC
J gene: TRBJ1-1; clone size: few; D gene: -; V gene: TRBV29-1; CDR3 protein: CSGGPGGGTGETEAFF; CDR3 DNA: TGCAGCGGGGGGCCCGGGGGAGGTACGGGGGAGACTGAAGCTTTCTTT
J gene: TRBJ2-3; clone size: few; D gene: TRBD2; V gene: TRBV3-1; CDR3 protein: CASSRRAGGRTDTQYF; CDR3 DNA: TGTGCCAGCAGCCGAAGAGCGGGGGGGAGGACAGATACGCAGTATTTT
J gene: TRBJ2-7; clone size: few; D gene: TRBD2; V gene: TRBV18; CDR3 protein: CASSPQRERGIEQYF; CDR3 DNA: TGTGCCAGCTCACCCCAGCGGGAGCGGGGTATCGAGCAGTACTTC
J gene: TRBJ1-6; clone size: many; D gene: -; V gene: TRBV12-3/TRBV12-4; CDR3 protein: CASSPTGRNSPLHF; CDR3 DNA: TGCGCCAGCAGCCCCACAGGACGTAATTCACCCCTCCACTTT
J gene: TRBJ2-5; clone size: -; D gene: -; V gene: TRBV15; CDR3 protein: CATSRELSRVETQYF; CDR3 DNA: TGTGCCACCAGCAGGGAACTTAGTCGGGTGGAGACCCAGTACTTC
J gene: TRBJ2-1; clone size: few; D gene: -; V gene: TRBV20-1; CDR3 protein: CSAPRPRGGNEQFF; CDR3 DNA: TGCAGTGCCCCCAGGCCCCGCGGAGGGAATGAGCAGTTCTTC
J gene: TRBJ2-1; clone size: few; D gene: -; V gene: TRBV29-1; CDR3 protein: CSGGWGDEQFF; CDR3 DNA: TGCAGCGGCGGGTGGGGCGATGAGCAGTTCTTC
J gene: TRBJ1-4; clone size: -; D gene: -; V gene: TRBV5-1; CDR3 protein: CASSLRGYGLEKLFF; CDR3 DNA: TGCGCCAGCAGCTTGAGAGGGTATGGGTTGGAAAAACTGTTTTTT
J gene: TRBJ2-1; clone size: few; D gene: -; V gene: TRBV14; CDR3 protein: CANSPGDNEQFF; CDR3 DNA: TGTGCCAACAGCCCGGGGGACAATGAGCAGTTCTTC
J gene: TRBJ2-3; clone size: -; D gene: -; V gene: TRBV20-1; CDR3 protein: CSAKRSRGYTDTQYF; CDR3 DNA: TGCAGTGCGAAGAGGTCCCGGGGATACACAGATACGCAGTATTTT
J gene: TRBJ2-7; clone size: many; D gene: -; V gene: TRBV27; CDR3 protein: CASSTAGYYEQYF; CDR3 DNA: TGTGCCAGCAGCACCGCAGGGTACTACGAGCAGTACTTC
J gene: TRBJ2-1; clone size: -; D gene: -; V gene: TRBV18; CDR3 protein: CASSPPGSGGTYNEQFF; CDR3 DNA: TGTGCCAGCTCACCACCAGGGAGTGGGGGGACCTACAATGAGCAGTTCTTC
J gene: TRBJ2-3; clone size: few; D gene: -; V gene: TRBV6-2/TRBV6-3; CDR3 protein: CASSYPYSVRTDTQYF; CDR3 DNA: TGTGCCAGCAGTTACCCCTATAGCGTCCGCACAGATACGCAGTATTTT
J gene: TRBJ2-5; clone size: many; D gene: -; V gene: TRBV6-5; CDR3 protein: CASSGTGAEQYF; CDR3 DNA: TGTGCCAGCAGTGGGACGGGGGCGGAGCAGTACTTC
J gene: TRBJ2-1; clone size: -; D gene: TRBD2; V gene: TRBV4-2; CDR3 protein: CASSRAGTINEQFF; CDR3 DNA: TGTGCCAGCAGCCGAGCCGGGACTATCAATGAGCAGTTCTTC
J gene: TRBJ2-1; clone size: few; D gene: -; V gene: TRBV20-1; CDR3 protein: CSATQGKFSYNEQFF; CDR3 DNA: TGCAGTGCTACACAGGGAAAATTCTCCTACAATGAGCAGTTCTTC
J gene: TRBJ2-7; clone size: -; D gene: TRBD2; V gene: TRBV10-3; CDR3 protein: CAARTSGNYEQYF; CDR3 DNA: TGTGCCGCACGGACTAGCGGGAACTACGAGCAGTACTTC
J gene: TRBJ2-7; clone size: -; D gene: TRBD1; V gene: TRBV28; CDR3 protein: CASSLKYSGQGRGEQYF; CDR3 DNA: TGTGCCAGCAGTTTAAAATATTCGGGACAGGGGCGTGGCGAGCAGTACTTC
J gene: TRBJ2-5; clone size: few; D gene: -; V gene: TRBV12-3/TRBV12-4; CDR3 protein: CASSLSGRPPRQYF; CDR3 DNA: TGTGCCAGCAGTTTATCGGGACGCCCTCCGAGGCAGTACTTC
J gene: TRBJ1-4; clone size: few; D gene: -; V gene: TRBV5-1; CDR3 protein: CASSRNRENEKLFF; CDR3 DNA: TGCGCCAGCAGCCGAAACCGAGAAAATGAAAAACTGTTTTTT
J gene: TRBJ2-2; clone size: -; D gene: TRBD2; V gene: TRBV6-1; CDR3 protein: CASSRTSGGPTGELFF; CDR3 DNA: TGTGCCAGCAGCCGGACTAGCGGGGGGCCGACCGGGGAGCTGTTTTTT
J gene: TRBJ2-1; clone size: -; D gene: -; V gene: TRBV7-9; CDR3 protein: CASSFSAEGEQFF; CDR3 DNA: TGTGCCAGCAGCTTCTCTGCGGAGGGCGAGCAGTTCTTC
J gene: TRBJ1-1; clone size: -; D gene: -; V gene: TRBV20-1; CDR3 protein: CSAIKQGYSTEAFF; CDR3 DNA: TGCAGTGCTATAAAACAGGGCTACTCGACTGAAGCTTTCTTT
J gene: TRBJ2-5; clone size: -; D gene: TRBD2; V gene: TRBV2; CDR3 protein: CASRTGGGVQETQYF; CDR3 DNA: TGTGCCAGCCGGACGGGGGGGGGCGTCCAAGAGACCCAGTACTTC
J gene: TRBJ2-7; clone size: few; D gene: TRBD1; V gene: TRBV12-3/TRBV12-4; CDR3 protein: CASSLGQGAIGEQYF; CDR3 DNA: TGTGCCAGCAGTTTGGGACAGGGGGCGATTGGCGAGCAGTACTTC
J gene: TRBJ2-2; clone size: -; D gene: TRBD1; V gene: TRBV29-1; CDR3 protein: CSVEGTGSNTGELFF; CDR3 DNA: TGCAGCGTTGAAGGGACAGGGTCGAACACCGGGGAGCTGTTTTTT
J gene: TRBJ1-2; clone size: few; D gene: TRBD1; V gene: TRBV12-3/TRBV12-4; CDR3 protein: CASSNQQGPYGYTF; CDR3 DNA: TGTGCCAGCAGTAACCAACAGGGGCCGTATGGCTACACCTTC
J gene: TRBJ1-5; clone size: -; D gene: -; V gene: TRBV27; CDR3 protein: CASSSHRFRQPQHF; CDR3 DNA: TGTGCCAGCAGTTCTCACAGGTTCCGTCAGCCCCAGCATTTT
J gene: TRBJ2-1; clone size: -; D gene: -; V gene: TRBV27; CDR3 protein: CASSSFWGMMQFF; CDR3 DNA: TGTGCCAGCAGTTCCTTCTGGGGGATGATGCAGTTCTTC
J gene: TRBJ2-5; clone size: many; D gene: -; V gene: TRBV10-3; CDR3 protein: CAISERGSFGETQYF; CDR3 DNA: TGTGCCATCAGTGAGAGAGGGAGTTTCGGGGAGACCCAGTACTTC
J gene: TRBJ1-2; clone size: many; D gene: -; V gene: TRBV5-1; CDR3 protein: CASSLGQSNYGYTF; CDR3 DNA: TGCGCCAGCAGCTTGGGACAGTCTAACTATGGCTACACCTTC
J gene: TRBJ2-3; clone size: -; D gene: -; V gene: TRBV9; CDR3 protein: CASSVAQEARTDTQYF; CDR3 DNA: TGTGCCAGCAGCGTAGCCCAGGAGGCCCGCACAGATACGCAGTATTTT
J gene: TRBJ1-5; clone size: once; D gene: -; V gene: TRBV20-1; CDR3 protein: CSAREGSGSNQPQHF; CDR3 DNA: TGCAGTGCTAGAGAGGGCAGCGGCAGCAATCAGCCCCAGCATTTT
J gene: TRBJ2-3; clone size: few; D gene: -; V gene: TRBV28; CDR3 protein: CASRSRGPLADTQYF; CDR3 DNA: TGTGCCAGCAGGTCCAGAGGGCCCCTTGCAGATACGCAGTATTTT
J gene: TRBJ2-1; clone size: -; D gene: -; V gene: TRBV13; CDR3 protein: CASSSGGGGLVEQFF; CDR3 DNA: TGTGCTAGCAGCTCCGGGGGAGGAGGGCTCGTTGAGCAGTTCTTC
J gene: TRBJ2-5; clone size: few; D gene: TRBD2; V gene: TRBV20-1; CDR3 protein: CSAMTSGGAGETQYF; CDR3 DNA: TGCAGTGCCATGACTAGCGGGGGGGCGGGAGAGACCCAGTACTTC
J gene: TRBJ1-1; clone size: few; D gene: -; V gene: TRBV20-1; CDR3 protein: CSAKLGPVNTEAFF; CDR3 DNA: TGCAGTGCCAAACTGGGACCGGTGAACACTGAAGCTTTCTTT
J gene: TRBJ1-1; clone size: -; D gene: TRBD1; V gene: TRBV6-1; CDR3 protein: CASSERDRAGNTEAFF; CDR3 DNA: TGTGCCAGCAGTGAGCGGGACAGGGCAGGGAACACTGAAGCTTTCTTT
J gene: TRBJ2-3; clone size: -; D gene: -; V gene: TRBV5-1; CDR3 protein: CASSLGGDRFADTQYF; CDR3 DNA: TGCGCCAGCAGCTTGGGAGGGGACCGATTCGCAGATACGCAGTATTTT
J gene: TRBJ2-5; clone size: -; D gene: -; V gene: TRBV30; CDR3 protein: CAWSGVARETQYF; CDR3 DNA: TGTGCCTGGAGCGGGGTAGCGCGGGAGACCCAGTACTTC
J gene: TRBJ1-5; clone size: -; D gene: -; V gene: TRBV11-2; CDR3 protein: CASSSSGGYNQPQHF; CDR3 DNA: TGTGCCAGCAGTTCTAGCGGGGGATACAATCAGCCCCAGCATTTT
J gene: TRBJ1-2; clone size: -; D gene: -; V gene: TRBV20-1; CDR3 protein: CSASTASGGYTF; CDR3 DNA: TGCAGTGCTAGTACGGCCTCGGGGGGCTACACCTTC
J gene: TRBJ2-1; clone size: -; D gene: TRBD2; V gene: TRBV5-1; CDR3 protein: CASSFFGGLAGGHRYEQFF; CDR3 DNA: TGCGCCAGCAGCTTCTTTGGGGGACTAGCGGGGGGGCATAGGTATGAGCAGTTCTTC
J gene: TRBJ2-7; clone size: many; D gene: TRBD1; V gene: TRBV13; CDR3 protein: CASSPGTGKYEQYF; CDR3 DNA: TGTGCCAGCAGCCCCGGGACAGGGAAATACGAGCAGTACTTC
J gene: TRBJ2-7; clone size: -; D gene: TRBD2; V gene: TRBV7-6; CDR3 protein: CASSLGVGLAGQINEQYF; CDR3 DNA: TGTGCCAGCAGCTTAGGAGTGGGACTAGCGGGGCAGATCAACGAGCAGTACTTC
J gene: TRBJ2-2; clone size: -; D gene: -; V gene: TRBV7-3; CDR3 protein: CASSLYSGVTGELFF; CDR3 DNA: TGTGCCAGCAGCTTATATTCGGGAGTCACCGGGGAGCTGTTTTTT
J gene: TRBJ1-5; clone size: -; D gene: -; V gene: TRBV6-2/TRBV6-3; CDR3 protein: CASSYYDRSNQPQHF; CDR3 DNA: TGTGCCAGCAGTTACTACGACAGAAGCAATCAGCCCCAGCATTTT
J gene: TRBJ1-1; clone size: -; D gene: -; V gene: TRBV7-6; CDR3 protein: CASSYNSLQGEEAFF; CDR3 DNA: TGTGCCAGCAGCTATAATTCTTTACAGGGAGAGGAAGCTTTCTTT